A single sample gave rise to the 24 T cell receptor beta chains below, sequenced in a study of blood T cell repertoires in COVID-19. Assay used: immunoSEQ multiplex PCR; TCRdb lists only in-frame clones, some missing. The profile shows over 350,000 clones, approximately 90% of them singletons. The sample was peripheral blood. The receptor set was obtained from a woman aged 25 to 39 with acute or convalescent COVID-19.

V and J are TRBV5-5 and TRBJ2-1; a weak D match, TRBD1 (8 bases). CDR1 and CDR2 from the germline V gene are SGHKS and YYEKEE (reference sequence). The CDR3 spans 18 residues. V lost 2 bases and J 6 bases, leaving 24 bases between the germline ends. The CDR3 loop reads CASSFRTGREKTSNEQFF. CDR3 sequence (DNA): TGTGCCAGCAGCTTTCGGACAGGGAGGGAAAAAACGAGCAATGAGCAGTTCTTC.

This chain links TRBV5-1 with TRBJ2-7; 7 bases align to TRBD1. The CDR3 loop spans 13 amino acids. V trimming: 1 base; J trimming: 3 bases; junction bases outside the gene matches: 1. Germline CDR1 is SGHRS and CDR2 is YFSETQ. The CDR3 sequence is CASSLSGGYEQYF. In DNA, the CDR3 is TGCGCCAGCAGCTTGTCAGGGGGCTACGAGCAGTACTTC.

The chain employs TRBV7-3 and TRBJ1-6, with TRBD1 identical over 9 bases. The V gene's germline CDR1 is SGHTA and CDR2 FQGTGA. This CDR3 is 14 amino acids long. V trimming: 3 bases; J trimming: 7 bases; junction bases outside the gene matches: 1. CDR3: CASSFDRGNSPLHF. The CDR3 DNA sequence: TGTGCCAGCAGCTTTGACAGGGGGAATTCACCCCTCCACTTT.

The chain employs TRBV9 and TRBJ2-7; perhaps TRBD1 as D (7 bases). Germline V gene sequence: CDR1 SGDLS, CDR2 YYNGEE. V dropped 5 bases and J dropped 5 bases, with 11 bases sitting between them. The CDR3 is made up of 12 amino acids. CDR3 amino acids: CASSQGGDEQYF. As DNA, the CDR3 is TGTGCCAGCAGTCAGGGGGGAGACGAGCAGTACTTC.

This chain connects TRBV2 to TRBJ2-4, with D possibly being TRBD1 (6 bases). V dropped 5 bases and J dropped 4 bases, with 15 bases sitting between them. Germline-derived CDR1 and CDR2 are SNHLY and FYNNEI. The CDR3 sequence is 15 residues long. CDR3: CASSKDSQGKNIQYF. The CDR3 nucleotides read TGTGCCAGCAGTAAGGACAGTCAGGGGAAAAACATTCAGTACTTC.

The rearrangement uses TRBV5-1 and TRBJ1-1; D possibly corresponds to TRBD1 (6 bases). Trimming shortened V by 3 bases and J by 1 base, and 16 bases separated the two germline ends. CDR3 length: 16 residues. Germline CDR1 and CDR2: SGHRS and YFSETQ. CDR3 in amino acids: CASSSPGGVGNTEAFF. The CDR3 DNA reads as TGCGCCAGCAGCTCGCCGGGGGGCGTGGGGAACACTGAAGCTTTCTTT.

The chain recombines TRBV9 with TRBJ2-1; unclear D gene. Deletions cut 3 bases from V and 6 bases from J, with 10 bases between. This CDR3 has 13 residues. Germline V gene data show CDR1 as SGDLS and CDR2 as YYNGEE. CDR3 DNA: TGTGCCAGCAGCGCCCCGGGTGCCAATGAGCAGTTCTTC. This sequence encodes CASSAPGANEQFF.

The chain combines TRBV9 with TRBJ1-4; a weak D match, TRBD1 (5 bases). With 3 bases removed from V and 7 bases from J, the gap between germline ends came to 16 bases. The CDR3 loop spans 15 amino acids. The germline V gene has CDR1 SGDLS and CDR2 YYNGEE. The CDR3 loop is CASSGTGSLGEKLFF. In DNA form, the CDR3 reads TGTGCCAGCAGCGGAACAGGTAGCCTGGGTGAAAAACTGTTTTTT.

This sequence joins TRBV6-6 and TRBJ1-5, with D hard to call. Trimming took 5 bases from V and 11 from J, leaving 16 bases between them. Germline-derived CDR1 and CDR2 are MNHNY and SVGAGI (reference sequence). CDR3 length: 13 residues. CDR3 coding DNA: TGTGCCAGCAGTCCCCAGTCTGCCGAGGCCCAGCATTTT. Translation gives CASSPQSAEAQHF.

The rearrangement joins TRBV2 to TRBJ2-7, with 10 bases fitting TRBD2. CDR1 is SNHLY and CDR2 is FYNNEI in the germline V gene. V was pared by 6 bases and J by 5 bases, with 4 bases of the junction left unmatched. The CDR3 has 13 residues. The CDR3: CASSAGLADEQYF. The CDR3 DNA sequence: TGTGCCAGCAGCGCCGGACTAGCGGACGAGCAGTACTTC.

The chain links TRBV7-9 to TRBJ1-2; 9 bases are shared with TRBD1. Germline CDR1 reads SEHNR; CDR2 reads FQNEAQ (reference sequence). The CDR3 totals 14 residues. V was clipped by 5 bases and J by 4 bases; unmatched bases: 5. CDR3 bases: TGTGCCAGCAGCCGATCGGGACAGGGCTATGGCTACACCTTC. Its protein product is CASSRSGQGYGYTF.

The CDR3 reads CASSYSTRADTIYF. CDR3 DNA sequence: TGTGCCAGCAGTTACTCGACGAGGGCAGACACCATATATTTT. V is TRBV6-5 and J is TRBJ1-3; D is undetermined. In germline, CDR1 is MNHEY, CDR2 SVGAGI. Deletions cut 0 bases from V and 8 bases from J, with 11 bases between. CDR3 size: 14 residues.

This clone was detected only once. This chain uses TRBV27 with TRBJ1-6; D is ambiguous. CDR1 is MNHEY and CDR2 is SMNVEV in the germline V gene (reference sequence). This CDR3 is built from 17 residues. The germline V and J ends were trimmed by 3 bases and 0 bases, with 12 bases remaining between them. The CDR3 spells CASSLIGSFSYNSPLHF. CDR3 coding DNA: TGTGCCAGCAGTTTGATTGGGAGTTTCTCCTATAATTCACCCCTCCACTTT.

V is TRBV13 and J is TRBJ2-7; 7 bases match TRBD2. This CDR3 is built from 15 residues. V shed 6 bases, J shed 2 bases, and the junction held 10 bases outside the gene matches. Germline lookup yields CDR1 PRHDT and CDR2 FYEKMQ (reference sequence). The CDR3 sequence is CASSAGGDRTYEQYF. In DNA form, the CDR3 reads TGTGCCAGCAGTGCTGGGGGGGACCGGACCTACGAGCAGTACTTC.

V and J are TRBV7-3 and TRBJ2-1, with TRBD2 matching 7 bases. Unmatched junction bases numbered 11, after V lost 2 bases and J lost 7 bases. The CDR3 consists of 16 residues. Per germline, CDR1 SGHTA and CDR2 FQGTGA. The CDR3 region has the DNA TGTGCCAGCAGCTTACCTGGGCCCGGGGGGAGGAATGAGCAGTTCTTC. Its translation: CASSLPGPGGRNEQFF.

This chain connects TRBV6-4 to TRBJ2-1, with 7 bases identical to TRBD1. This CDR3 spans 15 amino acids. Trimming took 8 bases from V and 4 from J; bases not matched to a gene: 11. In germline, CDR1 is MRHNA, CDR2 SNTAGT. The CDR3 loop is CASSKVQGLYNEQFF. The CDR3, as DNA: TGTGCCAGCTCTAAAGTACAGGGGCTTTACAATGAGCAGTTCTTC.

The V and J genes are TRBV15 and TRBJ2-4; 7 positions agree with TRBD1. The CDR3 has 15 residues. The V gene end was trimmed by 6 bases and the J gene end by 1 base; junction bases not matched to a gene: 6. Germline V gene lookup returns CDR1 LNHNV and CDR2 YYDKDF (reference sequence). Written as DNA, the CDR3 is TGTGCCACCAGTTTGGGACAGTTGGCCAAAAACATTCAGTACTTC. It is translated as CATSLGQLAKNIQYF. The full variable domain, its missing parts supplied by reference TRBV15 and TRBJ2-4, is DAMVIQNPRYQVTQFGKPVTLSCSQTLNHNVMYWYQQKSSQAPKLLFHYYDKDFNNEADTPDNFQSRRPNTSFCFLDIRSPGLGDTAMYLCATSLGQLAKNIQYFGAGTRLSVL.

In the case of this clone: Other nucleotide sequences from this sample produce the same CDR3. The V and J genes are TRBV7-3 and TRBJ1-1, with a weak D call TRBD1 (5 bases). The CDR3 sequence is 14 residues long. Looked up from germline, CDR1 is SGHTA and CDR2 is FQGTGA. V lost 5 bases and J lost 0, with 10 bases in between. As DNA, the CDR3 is TGTGCCAGCAGCCTCGGAGGGGTGAACACTGAAGCTTTCTTT. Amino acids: CASSLGGVNTEAFF.

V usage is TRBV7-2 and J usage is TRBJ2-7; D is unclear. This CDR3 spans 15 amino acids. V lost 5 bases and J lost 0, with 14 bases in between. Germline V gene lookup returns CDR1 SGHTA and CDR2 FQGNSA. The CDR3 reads CASSRDTLYSYEQYF. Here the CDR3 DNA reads TGTGCCAGCAGCCGCGACACCTTATACTCCTACGAGCAGTACTTC. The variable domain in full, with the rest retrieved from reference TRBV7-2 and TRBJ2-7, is GAGVSQSPSNKVTEKGKDVELRCDPISGHTALYWYRQSLGQGLEFLIYFQGNSAPDKSGLPSDRFSAERTGGSVSTLTIQRTQQEDSAVYLCASSRDTLYSYEQYFGPGTRLTVT.

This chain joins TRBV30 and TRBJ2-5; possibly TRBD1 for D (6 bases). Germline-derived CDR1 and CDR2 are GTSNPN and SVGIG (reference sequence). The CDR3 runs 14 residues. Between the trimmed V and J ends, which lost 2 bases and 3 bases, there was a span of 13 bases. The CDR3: CAWSQPGVKETQYF. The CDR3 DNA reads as TGTGCCTGGAGTCAGCCAGGGGTAAAAGAGACCCAGTACTTC.

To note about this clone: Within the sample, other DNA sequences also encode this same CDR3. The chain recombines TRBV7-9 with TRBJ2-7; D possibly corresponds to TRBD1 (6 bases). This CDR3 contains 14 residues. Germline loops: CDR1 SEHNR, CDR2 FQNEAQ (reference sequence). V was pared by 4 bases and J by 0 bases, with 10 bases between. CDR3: CASSSTTGSYEQYF. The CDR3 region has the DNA TGTGCCAGCAGCTCTACGACAGGCTCCTACGAGCAGTACTTC. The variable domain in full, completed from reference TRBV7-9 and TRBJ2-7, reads DTGVSQNPRHKITKRGQNVTFRCDPISEHNRLYWYRQTLGQGPEFLTYFQNEAQLEKSRLLSDRFSAERPKGSFSTLEIQRTEQGDSAMYLCASSSTTGSYEQYFGPGTRLTVT.

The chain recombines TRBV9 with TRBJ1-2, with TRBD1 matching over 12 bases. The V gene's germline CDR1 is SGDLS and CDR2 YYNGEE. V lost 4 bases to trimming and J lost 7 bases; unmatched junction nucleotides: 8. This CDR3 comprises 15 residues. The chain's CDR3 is CASSPRDRGPGGYTF. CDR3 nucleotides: TGTGCCAGCAGCCCTAGGGACAGGGGGCCAGGTGGCTACACCTTC.

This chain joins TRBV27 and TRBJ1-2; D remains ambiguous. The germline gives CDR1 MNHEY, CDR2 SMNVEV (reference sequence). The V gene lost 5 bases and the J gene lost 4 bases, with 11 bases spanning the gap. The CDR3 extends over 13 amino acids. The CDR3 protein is CASSNSSAYGYTF. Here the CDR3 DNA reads TGTGCCAGCAGTAACTCTAGCGCCTATGGCTACACCTTC.

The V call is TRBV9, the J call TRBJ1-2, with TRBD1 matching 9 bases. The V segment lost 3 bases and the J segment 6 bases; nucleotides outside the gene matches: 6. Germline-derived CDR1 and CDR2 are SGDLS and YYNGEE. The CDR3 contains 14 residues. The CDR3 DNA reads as TGTGCCAGCAGCGCGACAGGGGGTGAAAATGGCTACACCTTC. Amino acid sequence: CASSATGGENGYTF.